These 13 T cell receptor beta chains came from one sample sequenced in a study of memory CD4+ T cells and cytomegalovirus serostatus. Single viable CD3+CD4+CD8-CD45RO+ cells were sorted as the memory CD4+ T cells. Profiled with immunoSEQ multiplex PCR; TCRdb holds only in-frame clones, not every one. The table includes 75,000 to 90,000 clones, 65% to 85% detected once. Sequencing input: memory CD4+ T cells from blood. Every receptor here comes from an adult in good health and CMV-seronegative.

This chain joins TRBV29-1 and TRBJ2-5; 10 bases are shared with TRBD1. The germline V gene encodes CDR1 SQVTM and CDR2 ANQGSEA. J lost 5 bases, V lost 8 bases, and 8 bases had no gene match. The CDR3 covers 13 residues. As DNA, the CDR3 is TGCAGCACCGGGACAGGGGTCGGGGAGACCCAGTACTTC. Amino acids: CSTGTGVGETQYF.

This clone was observed a single time. The chain has TRBV10-2 and TRBJ1-4; possible D gene TRBD1, 6 bases. V lost 6 bases, J lost 14 bases, and 19 bases lay in between. The CDR3 totals 13 residues. Germline lookup yields CDR1 WSHSY and CDR2 SAAADI. The CDR3 region is CASRFSSGDHLFF. The DNA of the CDR3 is TGCGCCAGCAGGTTTAGCTCAGGGGATCATCTGTTTTTT.

V and J are TRBV27 and TRBJ1-5; no definite D call. This CDR3 spans 13 amino acids. Germline CDR1 is MNHEY and CDR2 is SMNVEV (reference sequence). Trimming took off 9 bases at V and 3 bases at J, with 12 bases between the two ends. Here the CDR3 DNA reads TGTGCCAGACTTAGACGGATCAATCAGCCCCAGCATTTT. Translated, it gives CARLRRINQPQHF.

The sample holds one count of this clone. The chain carries TRBV6-1 and TRBJ1-4; D not resolved. In germline, CDR1 is MNHNS, CDR2 SASEGT. This CDR3 contains 10 residues. V was cut by 8 bases and J by 7 bases, with 5 bases left in between. In DNA form, the CDR3 reads TGTGCCAGCCAGTTTGAAAAACTGTTTTTT. It specifies CASQFEKLFF.

This rearrangement joins TRBV6-1 to TRBJ2-7; D is unclear. The CDR3 length is 12 residues. Per germline, CDR1 MNHNS and CDR2 SASEGT. With 5 bases removed from V and 5 bases from J, the gap between germline ends came to 10 bases. Written as DNA, the CDR3 is TGTGCCAGCAGTCAGAGTGACCACGAGCAGTACTTC. As protein: CASSQSDHEQYF.

This clone was recorded only once. The chain employs TRBV30 and TRBJ2-7, with D possibly being TRBD2 (5 bases). Trimming shortened V by 2 bases and J by 3 bases, and 14 bases separated the two germline ends. CDR1 and CDR2 from the germline V gene are GTSNPN and SVGIG (reference sequence). The CDR3 loop spans 14 amino acids. The CDR3 loop reads CAWSISGNNYEQYF. The CDR3 nucleotides read TGTGCCTGGAGTATATCCGGGAACAACTACGAGCAGTACTTC.

The chain links TRBV19 to TRBJ2-7; weak D call: TRBD1 (6 bases). The CDR3 is 15 amino acids. Trimming left V 3 bases short and J 1 base short, with 13 bases between. CDR1 and CDR2 from the germline V gene are LNHDA and SQIVND (reference sequence). CDR3 sequence: CASSIVGQGSYEQYF. In nucleotides, the CDR3 is TGTGCCAGTAGTATCGTAGGGCAGGGGTCCTACGAGCAGTACTTC. Complete variable domain (other parts from reference TRBV19 and TRBJ2-7): DGGITQSPKYLFRKEGQNVTLSCEQNLNHDAMYWYRQDPGQGLRLIYYSQIVNDFQKGDIAEGYSVSREKKESFPLTVTSAQKNPTAFYLCASSIVGQGSYEQYFGPGTRLTVT.

The chain joins TRBV7-9 to TRBJ1-4, with D possibly being TRBD1 (5 bases). This CDR3 contains 14 residues. Germline-derived CDR1 and CDR2 are SEHNR and FQNEAQ (reference sequence). The ends were cut back, 4 bases at V and 8 bases at J, with 14 bases in the middle. CDR3 sequence (DNA): TGTGCCAGCAGCTCAGCCGGGGGTTGGGAAAAACTGTTTTTT. This encodes CASSSAGGWEKLFF. The full variable domain, completed using reference TRBV7-9 and TRBJ1-4, is DTGVSQNPRHKITKRGQNVTFRCDPISEHNRLYWYRQTLGQGPEFLTYFQNEAQLEKSRLLSDRFSAERPKGSFSTLEIQRTEQGDSAMYLCASSSAGGWEKLFFGSGTQLSVL.

This chain connects TRBV7-9 to TRBJ1-2; D gene unclear. Germline V gives CDR1 SEHNR, CDR2 FQNEAQ (reference sequence). This CDR3 comprises 13 residues. The V end was cut by 1 base, the J end by 8 bases, with 11 bases between. CDR3 loop: CASSLEGAFGYTF. The CDR3 DNA follows: TGTGCCAGCAGCTTAGAGGGAGCGTTCGGCTACACCTTC.

This chain uses TRBV19 with TRBJ1-2, with a possible D match to TRBD1 (6 bases). With 3 bases removed from V and 8 bases from J, the gap between germline ends came to 10 bases. Germline assignment: CDR1 LNHDA and CDR2 SQIVND (reference sequence). The CDR3 length is 12 residues. The CDR3 spells CASSMKGTGYTF. DNA of the CDR3: TGTGCCAGTAGTATGAAGGGGACAGGCTACACCTTC.

The gene calls are TRBV28 and TRBJ1-5, with D perhaps TRBD1 (5 bases). CDR1 is MDHEN, CDR2 SYDVKM, per germline. This CDR3 has 17 amino acids. The ends were cut back, 3 bases at V and 0 bases at J, with 15 bases in the middle. CDR3 nucleotides: TGTGCCAGCAGTTTGGGCCTCGAGGGGCGTAGCAATCAGCCCCAGCATTTT. It codes for CASSLGLEGRSNQPQHF.

The chain couples TRBV6-1 to TRBJ2-7; tentatively, D is TRBD1 (6 bases). The CDR3 covers 14 residues. Trimming stripped 7 bases from V and 4 bases from J, with 17 bases between. Germline V gene data show CDR1 as MNHNS and CDR2 as SASEGT. This chain's CDR3 is CASTRQQGRYEQYF. CDR3 sequence (DNA): TGTGCCAGCACTCGCCAACAGGGACGGTACGAGCAGTACTTC.

For the CDR3, the DNA is TGTGCCAGCAGTACAGGGGGCGCTTCGAAAGCCGGGGAGCTGTTTTTT. Its translation: CASSTGGASKAGELFF. The chain joins TRBV5-4 to TRBJ2-2; 9 bases map to TRBD1. The germline V gene has CDR1 SGHNT and CDR2 YYREEE (reference sequence). J was trimmed by 6 bases and V by 5 bases; bases with no gene match: 11. The CDR3 sequence is 16 residues long.